Included here is one T cell receptor beta chain sequence, with context. Its antigen remains undetermined. Base qualities were left out, and no much larger clone turns up one base away. Receptors were amplified or captured by the immunoSEQ multiplex PCR assay. To provide template for TCR sequencing, every sample had RNA extracted and reverse transcribed into cDNA. First-strand cDNA was synthesized using SuperScript III with a 2:1 mix of oligo-dT and random hexamers. Amplification bias was assessed with a synthetic immune receptor repertoire, and residual bias was removed computationally. Per the original workflow: Raw reads were preprocessed to remove errors, and CDR3 was defined by IMGT conventions from the conserved cysteine to phenylalanine. To get clonality, Shannon entropy was normalized by log2 of the number of productive unique TCRs and the result was subtracted from 1. Whether each scalp clone was CD4 or CD8 was inferred by checking scalp TCRbeta sequences against the CD4 and CD8 repertoires from sorted blood. Drawn from immuneACCESS, this table holds only the in-frame rearrangements with V and J called that TCRdb kept. Clones are partly lost; checked studies trace under half to an unresolved V gene and leave the rest unexplained. V and J calls and clone size are copied from that table; D and trimming were computed from the DNA. The sample has 10,000 to 15,000 clones on record, around 63% of them singletons. The biggest ten clones account for roughly 7% of the sample.

This sample was included in a study of CD8+ T cells in alopecia areata (dated by TCRdb to 2016 to 2019). For the wider study: The treated patients, all with moderate-to-severe alopecia areata, were enrolled in an open-label pilot trial of oral tofacitinib given at 5 to 10 mg twice daily. Amplification of TCRbeta CDR3 regions was done by immunoSEQ multiplex PCR using 35 Vbeta forward primers and 13 Jbeta reverse primers. RNA came from the PAXgene miRNA kit for fixed scalp, the miRNeasy kit for PBMCs, and the RNeasy kit for mouse skin. Biopsies were taken from tofacitinib-treated patients at baseline and at 4 and 24 weeks of treatment, and a later scalp biopsy was taken in several of the tofacitinib-treated patients. In both human patients and the C3H/HeJ mouse model, the study applied high-throughput TCRbeta sequencing to look at T cell clonal expansion in alopecia areata. Human TCRbeta sequencing covered scalp tissue and sorted CD4+ and CD8+ peripheral blood T cells from patchy and totalis/universalis alopecia areata patients and healthy controls. Patients stayed on tofacitinib for 6 to 18 months and then had 6 months of follow-up off drug so that delayed response and recurrence could be assessed. The SALT score, which quantifies the percentage of affected scalp surface area, was used to measure disease severity in treated patients. Scalp clonality was compared among normal scalp (n=4), patchy alopecia areata scalp (n=8), and alopecia totalis/universalis scalp (n=8).

Sequences SGHRS (CDR1) and YFSETQ (CDR2) are obtained from the germline V gene. The CDR3, cysteine through phenylalanine, is 19 amino acids long. Only CDR3 DNA remains: 57 bases, in frame from the first base. The junction carries 27 bases between V and J, which are trimmed by 2 bases and 4 bases respectively. The time point label for this specimen denotes: 4 weeks on oral tofacitinib. The treatment or condition label of this sample denotes: oral pan-JAK inhibitor, 5-10 mg twice daily. Lesional scalp punch biopsies and peripheral blood were collected from alopecia areata patients. Scalp biopsies from humans were placed right away in PAXgene tissue containers for fixation. The full study reports these points: Shared TCR sequences between patients were less evident than in mice, which may be partly attributable to HLA diversity in the patient population. Unlike mouse skin, where gammadelta T cells dominate, normal human skin contains resident alphabeta T cells that get sequenced too, which complicates analysis of the scalp TCR repertoire. During tofacitinib treatment, many expanded lesional clones remained in scalp and blood, and this persistence may partly explain relapse after treatment is stopped. Compared with normal scalp, lesional scalp, particularly in alopecia totalis/universalis, had higher clonality and more expanded CD8+ clones, which suggests antigenic drive. Because the treated cohort was small and had just a single nonresponder, larger studies are needed to establish links between baseline CD8+ expansion and response. With tofacitinib, both scalp clonality and the number of expanded CD8+ clones among the top 100 scalp clones went down significantly.

The rearranged chain carries TRBV5-1 and TRBJ2-5, with the D gene not clear enough to name. This receptor was taken from a human donor with alopecia areata. This sample comprised skin, obtained at week 4, from a patient treated with tofacitinib. The CDR3 region reads CASSLFEGSVDPLSETQYF. Read as DNA, the sequence is TGCGCCAGCAGCTTATTTGAAGGGTCGGTGGACCCCCTGTCAGAGACCCAGTACTTC.